Listed below are T cell receptor beta chains from one sample, sequenced in a study of cytomegalovirus exposure and HLA in healthy donors. Profiled with immunoSEQ multiplex PCR; TCRdb holds only in-frame clones, not every one. The sample includes approximately 84,000 clones, roughly 73% of them seen just once. Sequenced sample: PBMCs. Every receptor here comes from a male donor in good health and CMV-seropositive. CDR3s include the opening cysteine and the closing phenylalanine or tryptophan. The order of the fields is J gene, V gene, clone size, D gene, CDR3 protein, CDR3 DNA. A D gene is named only where the DNA matches it firmly. Clone size, where shown, is once, few, many, or a class for clones that have expanded.

j_gene: TRBJ2-5
v_gene: TRBV28
abundance: -
d_gene: TRBD1
CDR3aa: CASSLLGQGSGETQYF
CDR3nt: TGTGCCAGCAGTTTATTAGGACAGGGGAGTGGAGAGACCCAGTACTTC

j_gene: TRBJ1-4
v_gene: TRBV6-1
abundance: few
d_gene: -
CDR3aa: CASITGPATNEKLFF
CDR3nt: TGTGCCAGCATAACAGGTCCTGCAACTAATGAAAAACTGTTTTTT

j_gene: TRBJ1-5
v_gene: TRBV7-8
abundance: many
d_gene: -
CDR3aa: CASSLRDITSNQPQHF
CDR3nt: TGTGCCAGCAGCCTAAGGGACATCACTAGCAATCAGCCCCAGCATTTT

j_gene: TRBJ1-5
v_gene: TRBV18
abundance: -
d_gene: -
CDR3aa: CASSPGQGNQPQHF
CDR3nt: TGTGCCAGCTCACCAGGGCAGGGCAATCAGCCCCAGCATTTT

j_gene: TRBJ2-2
v_gene: TRBV27
abundance: few
d_gene: -
CDR3aa: CASSLFAGELFF
CDR3nt: TGTGCCAGCAGTTTATTCGCCGGGGAGCTGTTTTTT

j_gene: TRBJ2-4
v_gene: TRBV28
abundance: -
d_gene: -
CDR3aa: CASSLRFAKNIQYF
CDR3nt: TGTGCCAGCAGTTTACGGTTTGCCAAAAACATTCAGTACTTC

j_gene: TRBJ2-1
v_gene: TRBV28
abundance: -
d_gene: TRBD2
CDR3aa: CASSPGGTSYNEQFF
CDR3nt: TGTGCCAGCAGTCCCGGGGGGACCTCCTACAATGAGCAGTTCTTC

j_gene: TRBJ2-7
v_gene: TRBV4-2
abundance: few
d_gene: -
CDR3aa: CASSQEPGVKNEQYF
CDR3nt: TGTGCCAGCAGCCAAGAACCGGGAGTGAAGAACGAGCAGTACTTC

j_gene: TRBJ1-5
v_gene: TRBV15
abundance: once
d_gene: TRBD1
CDR3aa: CATSSDRGRFQPQHF
CDR3nt: TGTGCCACCAGCAGCGACAGGGGGCGCTTTCAGCCCCAGCATTTT

j_gene: TRBJ2-7
v_gene: TRBV7-2
abundance: once
d_gene: -
CDR3aa: CASSLSGDKEYEQYF
CDR3nt: TGTGCCAGCAGCTTATCCGGGGACAAAGAATACGAGCAGTACTTC

j_gene: TRBJ2-7
v_gene: TRBV18
abundance: -
d_gene: TRBD1
CDR3aa: CASSPLPGQGSYEQYF
CDR3nt: TGTGCCAGCTCACCTCTACCGGGACAGGGCTCCTACGAGCAGTACTTC

j_gene: TRBJ2-7
v_gene: TRBV5-4
abundance: -
d_gene: -
CDR3aa: CASSTPGGSYEQYF
CDR3nt: TGTGCCAGCAGCACCCCCGGCGGGTCCTACGAGCAGTACTTC

j_gene: TRBJ2-2
v_gene: TRBV7-2
abundance: few
d_gene: TRBD1
CDR3aa: CASKQGANTGELFF
CDR3nt: TGTGCAAGCAAACAGGGGGCAAACACCGGGGAGCTGTTTTTT

j_gene: TRBJ1-1
v_gene: TRBV5-4
abundance: -
d_gene: TRBD1
CDR3aa: CASSLGDRAAFF
CDR3nt: TGTGCCAGCAGCTTGGGGGACAGGGCAGCTTTCTTT

j_gene: TRBJ1-2
v_gene: TRBV5-6
abundance: -
d_gene: TRBD1
CDR3aa: CASSRTGGPGYGYTF
CDR3nt: TGTGCCAGCAGCCGGACAGGGGGCCCTGGCTATGGCTACACCTTC

j_gene: TRBJ1-1
v_gene: TRBV30
abundance: -
d_gene: TRBD1
CDR3aa: CAWSKAGGHTEAFF
CDR3nt: TGTGCCTGGAGTAAGGCAGGGGGTCACACTGAAGCTTTCTTT

j_gene: TRBJ2-6
v_gene: TRBV25-1
abundance: -
d_gene: -
CDR3aa: CASGTASGANVLTF
CDR3nt: TGTGCCAGCGGTACAGCCTCTGGGGCCAACGTCCTGACTTTC

j_gene: TRBJ2-1
v_gene: TRBV29-1
abundance: -
d_gene: TRBD1
CDR3aa: CSVARGNEQFF
CDR3nt: TGCAGCGTTGCCAGGGGGAATGAGCAGTTCTTC

j_gene: TRBJ2-5
v_gene: TRBV29-1
abundance: -
d_gene: -
CDR3aa: CSGLEQETQYF
CDR3nt: TGCAGCGGCCTAGAACAAGAGACCCAGTACTTC

j_gene: TRBJ2-1
v_gene: TRBV5-8
abundance: -
d_gene: -
CDR3aa: CASRSRQYNEQFF
CDR3nt: TGTGCCAGCAGGTCCCGACAGTACAATGAGCAGTTCTTC

j_gene: TRBJ2-2
v_gene: TRBV21-1
abundance: -
d_gene: -
CDR3aa: CASSNGLVGFTGELFF
CDR3nt: TGTGCCAGCAGCAATGGACTAGTGGGATTCACCGGGGAGCTGTTTTTT

j_gene: TRBJ1-4
v_gene: TRBV6-1
abundance: -
d_gene: -
CDR3aa: CASSGLAGQNEKLFF
CDR3nt: TGTGCCAGCAGTGGCCTGGCAGGGCAAAATGAAAAACTGTTTTTT

j_gene: TRBJ1-1
v_gene: TRBV28
abundance: -
d_gene: -
CDR3aa: CASSRAEAFF
CDR3nt: TGTGCCAGCAGTCGAGCTGAAGCTTTCTTT

j_gene: TRBJ2-7
v_gene: TRBV30
abundance: -
d_gene: TRBD1
CDR3aa: CAWIDFGTGHHYEQYF
CDR3nt: TGTGCCTGGATTGATTTTGGGACAGGACACCACTACGAGCAGTACTTC